Listed below are T cell receptor beta chains from one sample, sequenced in a study of regulatory T cells in long-lasting Graves disease. From the multiplex PCR reads, TCRdb called clonotypes with MiXCR, one entry per CDR3 protein. The sample has about 400,000 distinct CDR3 sequences; around 21% are singletons. The sequencing used peripheral blood mononuclear cells (PBMCs), collected when the disease was refractory, from a patient treated with antithyroid drugs. The source of these receptors is a female donor with Graves disease. Both conserved end residues are part of each CDR3. D genes are given only for firm matches. Rows may omit the clone size; those that give it use once, few, many or a size class.

d_gene,v_gene,j_gene,abundance,CDR3nt,CDR3aa
-,TRBV5-6,TRBJ1-1,once,TGTGCCAGCAGCTTGGACGACACTGAAGCTTTCTTT,CASSLDDTEAFF
-,TRBV2,TRBJ2-3,many,TGTGCCAGCAGCGGGTTGGCTGGCACAGATACGCAGTATTTT,CASSGLAGTDTQYF
TRBD1,TRBV5-6,TRBJ2-5,-,TGTGCCGGCAGCTTGAAGACAGGGGCAGAGACCCAGTACTTC,CAGSLKTGAETQYF
-,TRBV7-8,TRBJ1-5,-,TGTGCCAGCAGCTTATGGGGTCAGCCCCAGCATTTT,CASSLWGQPQHF
TRBD1,TRBV13,TRBJ1-1,few,TGTGCCAGCAGCTTGACAGGGAGAGAGGCTTTCTTT,CASSLTGREAFF
TRBD1,TRBV2,TRBJ2-4,many,TGTGCCAGCAAAGTACAGGGGGCGGCCAAAAACATTCAGTACTTC,CASKVQGAAKNIQYF
TRBD1,TRBV12-3/TRBV12-4,TRBJ1-1,many,TGTGCCAGCAGCTCAGAGGGGACAGGGGGCGATCCTTCACGCGAAGCTTTCTTT,CASSSEGTGGDPSREAFF
-,TRBV7-2,TRBJ1-1,few,TGTGCCAGCAGCTTTAAGGGGGACGGCGAGGCTTTCTTT,CASSFKGDGEAFF
TRBD1,TRBV6-1,TRBJ2-2,few,TGTGCCAGCACTAAGGAGACAGGGGGCTACGGGGAGCTGTTTTTT,CASTKETGGYGELFF
-,TRBV30,TRBJ1-1,-,TGTGCCTGCTTGATCCGGAATGAAGCTTTCTTT,CACLIRNEAFF
-,TRBV7-9,TRBJ2-7,many,TGTGCCAGCAGCGATGACAGACCCTACGAGCAGTACTTC,CASSDDRPYEQYF
-,TRBV5-4,TRBJ2-7,few,TGTGCCAGCAGCCCCCGGCCCTTGACGACCTACGAGCAGTACTTC,CASSPRPLTTYEQYF
TRBD2,TRBV27,TRBJ2-7,many,TGTGCCAGCAGTTTATTGGGAGGGAACGAGCAGTACTTC,CASSLLGGNEQYF
TRBD1,TRBV7-9,TRBJ1-2,-,TGTGCCAGCAGCCACGAGGAGGGGGCATATGGCTACACCTTC,CASSHEEGAYGYTF
TRBD1,TRBV29-1,TRBJ2-5,-,TGCAGCGTGGCTACAGGGGACCGAGAGACCCAGTACTTC,CSVATGDRETQYF
-,TRBV2,TRBJ2-2,-,TGTGCCAGCAGTGTAAAGGCAGGGAACACCGGGGAGCTGTTTTTT,CASSVKAGNTGELFF